This T cell receptor beta chain comes out of a study of persistence of HIV-infected CD4 T cells. This clone was counted between two and nine times. Its antigen is still unknown. A junction boundary mismatches the germline segment, possibly from a read error. CDR3 length: 12 residues. CDR1 is MGHRA and CDR2 is YSYEKL in the germline V gene. The immunoSEQ assay was version 4, run in survey mode. Template was genomic DNA at 10 ng/uL, with up to 1 ug used per sample. Some clones are missing from TCRdb's copy, which holds only in-frame ones; the method was immunoSEQ multiplex PCR. The sample shows over 30,000 clones, roughly 82% of them seen only once. Cells were stimulated with CMV-infected fibroblast lysates at roughly 10 ug/mL. Memory cells lacking CD40L and CD69 with high CD45RO were sorted. PBMCs were depleted of CD8+ T cells before stimulation. Findings and limits, study-wide: TCR oligoclonality correlated with proviral oligoclonality in the same sorted populations.

This TCR was sampled from an adult woman with HIV who was CMV-seropositive. The sequenced sample was CD4+ T cells sorted from PBMCs after roughly 20-hour stimulation, obtained from a patient who received antiretroviral therapy. V and J are TRBV4-1 and TRBJ2-3; unclear D gene. CDR3 bases: TGCGCCAGCAGCAAAGACACAGATACGCAGTATTTT. The encoded protein is CASSKDTDTQYF.